One sample yielded the 26 T cell receptor beta chains listed below, sequenced in a study of cytomegalovirus exposure and HLA in healthy donors. The PCR used 60 Vbeta and 13 Jbeta primers. TCRdb keeps only in-frame clones here, not all; method: immunoSEQ multiplex PCR. This sample's table has approximately 30,000 clones. The sample consisted of PBMCs. The receptors come from a woman aged 40 to 50 in good health and CMV-seropositive.

The V call is TRBV18, the J call TRBJ2-7; D is ambiguous. CDR1 KGHSH and CDR2 LQKENI come from the germline V gene. This CDR3 spans 16 amino acids. Trimming stripped 0 bases from V and 0 bases from J, with 12 bases between. Here the CDR3 DNA reads TGTGCCAGCTCACCACCACGTGGCTCCAGCTCCTACGAGCAGTACTTC. It yields the protein CASSPPRGSSSYEQYF.

The chain combines TRBV5-1 with TRBJ2-7; 12 bases are a match to TRBD2. The CDR3 is 17 amino acids. The V segment lost 0 bases and the J segment 7 bases; nucleotides outside the gene matches: 11. Germline CDR1 is SGHRS and CDR2 is YFSETQ. As DNA, the CDR3 is TGCGCCAGCAGCTTGGCCCCAGGGCTAGCGGGAGGGTATGAGCAGTACTTC. Translating gives CASSLAPGLAGGYEQYF.

The chain uses TRBV4-1 and TRBJ2-5; the match to TRBD2 covers 11 bases. With V trimmed by 0 bases and J by 2 bases, 5 bases remained unmatched. This CDR3 contains 17 residues. The germline CDR1 and CDR2 sequences are MGHRA and YSYEKL. The DNA of the CDR3 is TGCGCCAGCAGCCAAGATGCACTAGCGGGAGCGCAAGAGACCCAGTACTTC. It is translated as CASSQDALAGAQETQYF.

This sequence joins TRBV29-1 and TRBJ2-1; TRBD1 matches at 8 bases. The V segment lost 5 bases and the J segment 9 bases; nucleotides outside the gene matches: 12. This CDR3 has 14 residues. The germline V gene has CDR1 SQVTM and CDR2 ANQGSEA. Here the CDR3 reads CSVTPDRVGGEQFF. The DNA of the CDR3 is TGCAGCGTTACCCCGGACAGGGTAGGCGGTGAGCAGTTCTTC.

The chain is built from TRBV4-1 and TRBJ2-7; 10 nucleotides agree with TRBD2. Germline CDR1 MGHRA, CDR2 YSYEKL. CDR3 length: 15 residues. Trimming cost V 5 bases and J 5 bases; bases outside gene matches: 9. Here the CDR3 DNA reads TGCGCCAGCAGCAACCCCGGGACTAGCGCCCACGAGCAGTACTTC. It translates to CASSNPGTSAHEQYF.

The rearrangement links TRBV6-1 to TRBJ2-1; D might be TRBD2 (6 bases). Germline CDR1 and CDR2: MNHNS and SASEGT. The CDR3 runs to 17 residues. V lost 1 base to trimming and J lost 7 bases, with 20 bases between them. CDR3: CASSEGLGRRRLNEQFF. In nucleotides, the CDR3 is TGTGCCAGCAGTGAAGGGTTAGGGAGGCGGAGACTAAATGAGCAGTTCTTC.

The V call is TRBV7-9, the J call TRBJ1-2, with a possible D match to TRBD1 (6 bases). Deletions cut 5 bases from V and 8 bases from J, with 12 bases between. Germline CDR1 reads SEHNR; CDR2 reads FQNEAQ (reference sequence). The CDR3 loop spans 12 amino acids. CDR3 sequence: CASSVGQSGYTF. Written as DNA, the CDR3 is TGTGCCAGCAGCGTCGGACAGTCGGGCTACACCTTC.

The chain has TRBV4-2 and TRBJ2-4; 10 nucleotides match TRBD1. Germline V lookup: CDR1 LGHNA, CDR2 YNFKEQ. This CDR3 comprises 16 residues. J lost 5 bases, V lost 1 base, and 5 bases had no gene match. In DNA, the CDR3 is TGTGCCAGCAGCCAAGGTCCAGGACAGGGGGAAAACATTCAGTACTTC. This sequence encodes CASSQGPGQGENIQYF.

The V call is TRBV7-2, the J call TRBJ2-5; D remains unclear. Judging by the DNA end, TRBJ2-7 fits better; the J call may be wrong. CDR1 is SGHTA, CDR2 FQGNSA, per germline. This CDR3 has 12 residues. In nucleotides, the CDR3 is TGTGCCAGCAGACGAGACTCCTACGAGCAGTACTTC. It yields the protein CASRRDSYEQYF.

The J gene is TRBJ1-3, the V gene TRBV9, with D hard to call. Per germline, CDR1 SGDLS and CDR2 YYNGEE. CDR3 length: 15 amino acids. Between the trimmed V and J ends, which lost 0 bases and 4 bases, there was a span of 11 bases. In DNA form, the CDR3 reads TGTGCCAGCAGCGTAGATCAGGTTTCCGGAAACACCATATATTTT. Translating it yields CASSVDQVSGNTIYF.

V is TRBV4-1 and J is TRBJ1-4; the D gene is possibly TRBD1 (5 bases). Trimming cost V 2 bases and J 7 bases, with 14 bases left between them. The CDR3 spans 15 residues. CDR1 MGHRA and CDR2 YSYEKL come from the germline V gene. Written as DNA, the CDR3 is TGCGCCAGCAGCCAATGGCAGGGCGTAAGTGAAAAACTGTTTTTT. Translated: CASSQWQGVSEKLFF.

This sequence joins TRBV4-1 and TRBJ1-5, with a weak D call TRBD1 (5 bases). Trimming shortened V by 4 bases and J by 2 bases, and 15 bases separated the two germline ends. CDR1 is MGHRA and CDR2 is YSYEKL in the germline V gene. The CDR3 consists of 16 residues. The CDR3 DNA reads as TGCGCCAGCAGCCGACCTGGGCAGGGCGGCAATCAGCCCCAGCATTTT. Amino acids: CASSRPGQGGNQPQHF.

The rearrangement joins TRBV10-2 to TRBJ2-7; unclear D gene. Germline assignment: CDR1 WSHSY and CDR2 SAAADI. This CDR3 has 11 amino acids. V was cut by 6 bases and J by 2 bases, with 5 bases left in between. The DNA of the CDR3 is TGCGCCAGCAGCGACACCTACGAGCAGTACTTC. Its protein is CASSDTYEQYF.

The chain has TRBV28 and TRBJ2-7; D not certain. The ends were cut back, 2 bases at V and 1 base at J, with 9 bases in the middle. CDR1 is MDHEN, CDR2 SYDVKM, per germline. The CDR3 runs 14 residues. Here the CDR3 DNA reads TGTGCCAGCAGTTTAGAGGCGGTTTCCTACGAGCAGTACTTC. Translation: CASSLEAVSYEQYF.

The J gene is TRBJ2-3, the V gene TRBV9, with TRBD2 as a possible D gene (6 bases). The CDR3 has 17 residues. Trimming stripped 0 bases from V and 5 bases from J, with 19 bases between. In germline, CDR1 is SGDLS, CDR2 YYNGEE. In nucleotides, the CDR3 is TGTGCCAGCAGCGTAGGGGCCCTACCCGCCGGGGGAGATACGCAGTATTTT. Protein product: CASSVGALPAGGDTQYF.

The rearrangement uses TRBV5-1 and TRBJ1-2, with TRBD1 matching 8 bases. The trim removed 2 bases at V and 6 bases at J, leaving 3 bases unmatched. In germline, CDR1 is SGHRS, CDR2 YFSETQ. This CDR3 comprises 13 residues. CDR3 nucleotide sequence: TGCGCCAGCAGCTTACAGGGGGTGGATGGCTACACCTTC. It specifies CASSLQGVDGYTF.

The V and J genes are TRBV6-5 and TRBJ2-2, with D hard to call. The CDR3 is 15 amino acids. CDR1 and CDR2 (germline): MNHEY, SVGAGI. V was trimmed by 6 bases and J by 3 bases, leaving 14 bases between them. Here the CDR3 reads CASRPTPRYTGELFF. DNA of the CDR3: TGTGCCAGCAGGCCTACCCCGCGCTACACCGGGGAGCTGTTTTTT.

The chain recombines TRBV6-5 with TRBJ2-3; a possible D gene is TRBD2 (6 bases). This CDR3 has 15 amino acids. CDR1 is MNHEY and CDR2 is SVGAGI in the germline V gene. The V and J ends lost 2 bases and 2 bases respectively, with 11 bases between them. CDR3 region: CASSYAGILTDTQYF. The CDR3 DNA reads as TGTGCCAGCAGTTACGCGGGAATTCTCACAGATACGCAGTATTTT.

The chain has TRBV6-4 and TRBJ1-1, with D possibly TRBD1 on 6 matching bases. Germline lookup yields CDR1 MRHNA and CDR2 SNTAGT. This CDR3 is 19 amino acids long. Deletions cut 2 bases from V and 0 bases from J, with 22 bases between. As DNA, the CDR3 is TGTGCCAGCAGTGACCCTTCCGGACAGTTCGAGAGAGTGAACACTGAAGCTTTCTTT. It is translated as CASSDPSGQFERVNTEAFF.

The rearrangement uses TRBV5-4 and TRBJ2-5; 10 bases agree with TRBD2. Trimming cost V 4 bases and J 5 bases; bases outside gene matches: 11. The CDR3 runs to 16 residues. Germline CDR1 SGHNT, CDR2 YYREEE (reference sequence). This CDR3 is CASSAFPSGSGETQYF. The CDR3 nucleotides are TGTGCCAGCAGCGCCTTCCCTAGCGGGAGTGGCGAGACCCAGTACTTC.

The chain joins TRBV7-9 to TRBJ2-5; 11 bases are shared with TRBD2. The J segment lost 1 base and the V segment lost 3 bases, leaving 4 bases of the junction unmatched. The CDR3 has 16 residues. Germline V gene data show CDR1 as SEHNR and CDR2 as FQNEAQ (reference sequence). This CDR3 reads CASSFPTSGIQETQYF. CDR3 sequence (DNA): TGTGCCAGCAGCTTTCCGACTAGCGGGATCCAAGAGACCCAGTACTTC.

The V gene is TRBV5-4, the J gene TRBJ2-1; 9 bases are a match to TRBD2. This CDR3 spans 15 amino acids. Germline trimming cut 0 bases from V and 8 bases from J; bases unmatched to any gene: 6. Germline V lookup: CDR1 SGHNT, CDR2 YYREEE (reference sequence). In nucleotides, the CDR3 is TGTGCCAGCAGCTTGGGTGGCGGGAGGGCCGATGAGCAGTTCTTC. Protein product: CASSLGGGRADEQFF.

The chain links TRBV7-9 to TRBJ2-1; 11 bases align to TRBD2. The CDR3 covers 17 residues. Unmatched junction bases numbered 8, after V lost 6 bases and J lost 1 base. Germline CDR1 reads SEHNR; CDR2 reads FQNEAQ (reference sequence). The CDR3 nucleotides are TGTGCCAGCAGTTTCGGTAGCGGGAGGGGGTCCTACAATGAGCAGTTCTTC. Translation gives CASSFGSGRGSYNEQFF.

The chain couples TRBV25-1 to TRBJ2-1, with D possibly TRBD2 on 6 matching bases. In germline, CDR1 is MGHDK, CDR2 SYGVNS. The V gene lost 6 bases and the J gene lost 7 bases, with 13 bases spanning the gap. The CDR3 consists of 13 residues. The CDR3 DNA reads TGTGCCAGCAGGCTAGCGCACCTGAATGAGCAGTTCTTC. Amino acid sequence: CASRLAHLNEQFF. The full variable domain, in which reference TRBV25-1 and TRBJ2-1 provide the parts outside the CDR3, is EADIYQTPRYLVIGTGKKITLECSQTMGHDKMYWYQQDPGMELHLIHYSYGVNSTEKGDLSSESTVSRIRTEHFPLTLESARPSHTSQYLCASRLAHLNEQFFGPGTRLTVL.

The rearrangement joins TRBV11-3 to TRBJ2-2; possible D gene TRBD1, 7 bases. The CDR3 covers 14 residues. Germline CDR1 and CDR2: SGHNT and YENEEA. The V end lost 4 bases, the J end lost 3 bases, and 9 bases lay between the germline ends. The CDR3 nucleotides read TGTGCCAGCAGCTCAGGGGGGTACACCGGGGAGCTGTTTTTT. Translating gives CASSSGGYTGELFF.

V and J are TRBV4-1 and TRBJ1-5, with 7 bases lining up with TRBD1. The germline gives CDR1 MGHRA, CDR2 YSYEKL. With 0 bases clipped from V and 4 bases from J, the junction kept 9 bases outside the gene matches. The CDR3 extends over 17 amino acids. CDR3 region: CASSQDQIRGRNQPQHF. CDR3 in DNA: TGCGCCAGCAGCCAAGATCAGATAAGGGGGCGGAATCAGCCCCAGCATTTT.